The sequence of this T cell receptor beta chain was determined in a study of blood T cells in healthy people across ages. Overall study findings and caveats: It was not known whether donors were CMV positive (a possible confounder of expanded clonotype changes).

Then a second PCR, running about 6 to 12 cycles, was carried out with a sample-barcoded 5' primer and a J-beta primer mix. TCRdb passed the 5' RACE reads through MiXCR, listing each CDR3 protein once. The table records some 700,000 distinct CDR3 sequences, about a fifth of them present only once. This clonotype was detected only a few times. Its antigen is as yet unknown. The donors, aged 6 to 90, were healthy Caucasians from Russia. Every donor contributed about 10 milliliters of peripheral blood by blood draw. The receptor's source is an older man in good health. The sample taken for sequencing was blood.

The CDR3 spells CSATQEYSEAFF. The CDR3 DNA follows: TGCAGTGCTACACAGGAATATTCTGAAGCTTTCTTT. The chain joins TRBV20-1 to TRBJ1-1, with TRBD1 as a possible D gene (5 bases). Trimming removed 4 bases from V and 6 bases from J, with 12 bases in between. The CDR3 extends over 12 amino acids. Germline CDR1 DFQATT, CDR2 SNEGSKA (reference sequence).